A selection of T cell receptor beta chains follows, all from one sample in a study of T cells expressing NK-cell markers. TCRdb re-called the 5' RACE reads and catalogs CDR3 proteins one per entry, DNA excluded. This table lists some 280,000 distinct CDR3 sequences. Source material: blood T cells: a sorted CD56 or NKG2C T cell subset, CD4+ or CD8+ T cells, or bulk PBMC T cells (not recorded which). The source is a man younger than 35 in good health. CDR3s include the opening cysteine and the closing phenylalanine or tryptophan.

CDR3	V	J
CSARAPGFSYEQYF	TRBV20-1	TRBJ2-7
CSARGLAGVGSRAYNEQFF	TRBV20-1	TRBJ2-1
CASKVASTDTQYF	TRBV19	TRBJ2-3
CSASKRVTSTDTQYF	TRBV20-1	TRBJ2-3
CASSQGQGKDTQYF	TRBV16	TRBJ2-3
CATSDTGTRFTYNEQFF	TRBV24-1	TRBJ2-1
CASSPRDGSQETQYF	TRBV18	TRBJ2-5
CASRWEDLSGLYEQYF	TRBV6-5	TRBJ2-7
CSASESGSSYEQYF	TRBV20-1	TRBJ2-7
CASSSPTGAGEQYF	TRBV28	TRBJ2-7
CASSLSFDEQFF	TRBV5-1	TRBJ2-1
CASSDLRRFQSVNTGELFF	TRBV6-1	TRBJ2-2
CASSYLDPGVNEQFF	TRBV6-5	TRBJ2-1
CASGRDTDTQYF	TRBV12-3/TRBV12-4	TRBJ2-3
CASSYRAGLAGDEQFF	TRBV7-2	TRBJ2-1
CAKTRDQETQYF	TRBV2	TRBJ2-5
CASSRDLTDTQYF	TRBV11-1	TRBJ2-3
CAWSSWGGSSYNSPLHF	TRBV30	TRBJ1-6
CASSLPRLAGTEQFF	TRBV28	TRBJ2-1
CASSVPGDTEAFF	TRBV25-1	TRBJ1-1
CASSSYRDTGELFF	TRBV5-4	TRBJ2-2
CASKGDREGFYEQYF	TRBV7-2	TRBJ2-7
CASSLSTSGSTDTQYF	TRBV27	TRBJ2-3
CSVVGRLTYEQYF	TRBV29-1	TRBJ2-7
CATRPWVNTGELFF	TRBV27	TRBJ2-2
CSARGRIAKNIQYF	TRBV20-1	TRBJ2-4
CSVDSHGTGTGYTF	TRBV29-1	TRBJ1-2
CAISELAGKFNEQFF	TRBV10-3	TRBJ2-1
CSASRSTSGRASEQFF	TRBV20-1	TRBJ2-1
CATSDLGSSGVLGQQFF	TRBV24-1	TRBJ2-1
CSAPPSGRTDTQYF	TRBV20-1	TRBJ2-3
CSARGPPETQYF	TRBV20-1	TRBJ2-5
CASKDRGREKLFF	TRBV6-1	TRBJ1-4
CASTSPGAGGANVLTF	TRBV5-4	TRBJ2-6
CSAKGQLKETQYF	TRBV20-1	TRBJ2-5
CASSSNGAGQGNEQFF	TRBV6-5	TRBJ2-1
CASSSAGRLNTEAFF	TRBV7-8	TRBJ1-1
CSVVQRGRGGTGEQYF	TRBV29-1	TRBJ2-7
CSVGLVPDEQFF	TRBV29-1	TRBJ2-1
CSATGQGIRTLHF	TRBV20-1	TRBJ1-6
CASSPISGNTGELFF	TRBV11-2	TRBJ2-2
CASSSGTGAYEQYF	TRBV5-1	TRBJ2-7
CASSPGLAGIGELFF	TRBV12-3/TRBV12-4	TRBJ2-2
CSVEGVKIEQFF	TRBV29-1	TRBJ2-1
CASTKRSRDTDTQYF	TRBV12-3/TRBV12-4	TRBJ2-3
CASSLGTSGLWETQYF	TRBV7-8	TRBJ2-5
CASSPILKGGLNTEAFF	TRBV18	TRBJ1-1
CASSTYGKSGELFF	TRBV12-3/TRBV12-4	TRBJ2-2
CASSEGTANSPLHF	TRBV6-1	TRBJ1-6
CATSTLQGSQQFF	TRBV15	TRBJ2-1